A selection of T cell receptor beta chains follows, all from one sample in a study of shared clonotypes between healthy human individuals. The protocol was immunoSEQ multiplex PCR, while the TCRdb copy is restricted to in-frame clones and leaves out a portion. Of around 990,000 clones in the sample, around three quarters are singletons; the top ten hold 0.89%. Sequenced input: memory CD4+ T cells from PBMCs. These receptors were obtained from a man between 18 and 35 years old in good health. Some clones in this sample may be carry-over from other donors' samples. Each CDR3 is given with its conserved first and last residue. A D gene is named only where the DNA matches it firmly. Some rows mark clone size as missing; the rest say once, few, many or name a class of expanded clone.

D gene: -
clone size: -
V gene: TRBV30
J gene: TRBJ1-2
CDR3 protein: CAWSVQGRVGYTF
CDR3 DNA: TGTGCCTGGAGTGTACAGGGACGGGTCGGCTACACCTTC

D gene: TRBD1
clone size: few
V gene: TRBV4-1
J gene: TRBJ2-7
CDR3 protein: CASSQAPGQGREQYF
CDR3 DNA: TGCGCCAGCAGCCAAGCGCCGGGACAGGGTCGCGAGCAGTACTTC

D gene: -
clone size: -
V gene: TRBV28
J gene: TRBJ2-2
CDR3 protein: CASSLFRDTGELFF
CDR3 DNA: TGTGCCAGCAGTTTATTCCGCGACACCGGGGAGCTGTTTTTT

D gene: -
clone size: -
V gene: TRBV28
J gene: TRBJ2-4
CDR3 protein: CASSGDTNIQYF
CDR3 DNA: TGTGCCAGCAGTGGGGACACCAACATTCAGTACTTC

D gene: TRBD2
clone size: -
V gene: TRBV14
J gene: TRBJ2-1
CDR3 protein: CASSPPGGRNEQFF
CDR3 DNA: TGTGCCAGCAGCCCTCCGGGAGGGCGGAATGAGCAGTTCTTC

D gene: -
clone size: once
V gene: TRBV18
J gene: TRBJ2-5
CDR3 protein: CASSVLEETQYF
CDR3 DNA: TGTGCCAGCTCAGTACTGGAAGAGACCCAGTACTTC

D gene: -
clone size: -
V gene: TRBV28
J gene: TRBJ2-7
CDR3 protein: CTRRSGKYF
CDR3 DNA: TGTACCCGAAGATCCGGTAAGTACTTC

D gene: TRBD1
clone size: -
V gene: TRBV6-1
J gene: TRBJ1-1
CDR3 protein: CASSNQGGTEAFF
CDR3 DNA: TGTGCCAGCAGTAACCAGGGGGGCACTGAAGCTTTCTTT

D gene: TRBD2
clone size: -
V gene: TRBV4-1
J gene: TRBJ2-1
CDR3 protein: CASSQGGLAGPTGQFF
CDR3 DNA: TGCGCCAGCAGCCAAGGAGGACTAGCGGGGCCCACAGGGCAGTTCTTC

D gene: -
clone size: -
V gene: TRBV7-8
J gene: TRBJ1-1
CDR3 protein: CASSQQFGQSAVAFF
CDR3 DNA: TGTGCCAGCAGCCAACAGTTTGGACAGTCGGCGGTCGCTTTCTTT

D gene: -
clone size: -
V gene: TRBV6-1
J gene: TRBJ2-3
CDR3 protein: CASIQGGTDTQYF
CDR3 DNA: TGTGCCAGCATCCAGGGGGGAACAGATACGCAGTATTTT

D gene: -
clone size: -
V gene: TRBV19
J gene: TRBJ1-2
CDR3 protein: CASSMGQDYGYTF
CDR3 DNA: TGTGCCAGTAGTATGGGGCAGGACTATGGCTACACCTTC

D gene: -
clone size: -
V gene: TRBV5-1
J gene: TRBJ2-5
CDR3 protein: CASSFHWGAETQYF
CDR3 DNA: TGCGCCAGCAGCTTCCACTGGGGGGCGGAGACCCAGTACTTC

D gene: TRBD2
clone size: -
V gene: TRBV7-2
J gene: TRBJ2-3
CDR3 protein: CASSLATTSVDTQYF
CDR3 DNA: TGTGCCAGCAGCTTAGCCACGACTAGCGTGGATACGCAGTATTTT

D gene: TRBD1
clone size: -
V gene: TRBV7-2
J gene: TRBJ1-5
CDR3 protein: CASSTTGTGGGQPQHF
CDR3 DNA: TGTGCCAGCAGCACCACCGGGACAGGGGGCGGTCAGCCCCAGCATTTT

D gene: -
clone size: -
V gene: TRBV2
J gene: TRBJ2-3
CDR3 protein: CASSGVLGDTQYF
CDR3 DNA: TGTGCCAGCAGTGGGGTCCTTGGGGATACGCAGTATTTT

D gene: -
clone size: -
V gene: TRBV7-9
J gene: TRBJ2-7
CDR3 protein: CASSLSTALYEQYF
CDR3 DNA: TGTGCCAGCAGCTTATCGACAGCCCTCTACGAGCAGTACTTC

D gene: -
clone size: -
V gene: TRBV27
J gene: TRBJ1-2
CDR3 protein: CASSLMAGADYGYTF
CDR3 DNA: TGTGCCAGCAGTTTAATGGCGGGCGCGGACTATGGCTACACCTTC

D gene: -
clone size: once
V gene: TRBV2
J gene: TRBJ2-4
CDR3 protein: CASSEYRAKNIQYF
CDR3 DNA: TGTGCCAGCAGTGAGTACAGGGCTAAAAACATTCAGTACTTC

D gene: -
clone size: -
V gene: TRBV11-1
J gene: TRBJ1-1
CDR3 protein: CASSLDLGFLTEAFF
CDR3 DNA: TGTGCCAGCAGCTTAGATCTGGGATTCTTGACTGAAGCTTTCTTT

D gene: -
clone size: -
V gene: TRBV28
J gene: TRBJ2-5
CDR3 protein: CASSLPLSWGETQYF
CDR3 DNA: TGTGCCAGCAGTTTACCCCTATCTTGGGGGGAGACCCAGTACTTC

D gene: -
clone size: -
V gene: TRBV5-1
J gene: TRBJ2-1
CDR3 protein: CASSKGTADSYNEQFF
CDR3 DNA: TGCGCCAGCAGCAAAGGGACCGCTGACTCCTACAATGAGCAGTTCTTC

D gene: -
clone size: -
V gene: TRBV28
J gene: TRBJ1-3
CDR3 protein: CASNGGSGNTIYF
CDR3 DNA: TGTGCCAGCAACGGGGGCTCTGGAAACACCATATATTTT

D gene: -
clone size: -
V gene: TRBV5-1
J gene: TRBJ2-5
CDR3 protein: CASSRGPRGAETQYF
CDR3 DNA: TGCGCCAGCAGCCGGGGACCGCGAGGGGCAGAGACCCAGTACTTC

D gene: TRBD1
clone size: -
V gene: TRBV7-8
J gene: TRBJ1-1
CDR3 protein: CASSLQGAGNTEAFF
CDR3 DNA: TGTGCCAGCAGCTTACAGGGGGCGGGGAACACTGAAGCTTTCTTT

D gene: -
clone size: once
V gene: TRBV19
J gene: TRBJ2-5
CDR3 protein: CASSALNQGLEETQYF
CDR3 DNA: TGTGCCAGTAGTGCCCTCAATCAGGGTCTCGAGGAGACCCAGTACTTC

D gene: -
clone size: -
V gene: TRBV5-1
J gene: TRBJ2-7
CDR3 protein: CASSSQGTNTYEQYF
CDR3 DNA: TGCGCCAGCAGCTCCCAGGGGACGAACACCTACGAGCAGTACTTC

D gene: TRBD2
clone size: many
V gene: TRBV7-7
J gene: TRBJ2-1
CDR3 protein: CASSLDWEGSNEQFF
CDR3 DNA: TGTGCCAGCAGTCTGGACTGGGAGGGGTCCAATGAGCAGTTCTTC

D gene: TRBD2
clone size: -
V gene: TRBV15
J gene: TRBJ2-5
CDR3 protein: CATSPYSGSQETQYF
CDR3 DNA: TGTGCCACCAGCCCTTATAGCGGGAGCCAAGAGACCCAGTACTTC

D gene: -
clone size: -
V gene: TRBV11-3
J gene: TRBJ2-7
CDR3 protein: CASSSPGTPNAYEQYF
CDR3 DNA: TGTGCCAGCAGCTCTCCCGGGACCCCCAACGCCTACGAGCAGTACTTC

D gene: TRBD2
clone size: once
V gene: TRBV5-6
J gene: TRBJ2-7
CDR3 protein: CASSLLLAASSYEQYF
CDR3 DNA: TGTGCCAGCAGCTTGTTACTAGCGGCTAGCTCCTACGAGCAGTACTTC

D gene: TRBD2
clone size: -
V gene: TRBV5-6
J gene: TRBJ2-5
CDR3 protein: CASMASGRDTQYF
CDR3 DNA: TGTGCCAGTATGGCCAGCGGGAGGGACACCCAGTACTTC

D gene: TRBD1
clone size: -
V gene: TRBV15
J gene: TRBJ2-2
CDR3 protein: CATSRYRGANTGELFF
CDR3 DNA: TGTGCCACCAGCAGGTACAGGGGGGCGAACACCGGGGAGCTGTTTTTT

D gene: TRBD1
clone size: -
V gene: TRBV30
J gene: TRBJ2-4
CDR3 protein: CAWSVGGPLAKNIQYF
CDR3 DNA: TGTGCCTGGAGTGTAGGGGGCCCGCTAGCCAAAAACATTCAGTACTTC

D gene: -
clone size: -
V gene: TRBV7-9
J gene: TRBJ2-5
CDR3 protein: CASSKPGPTSAQYF
CDR3 DNA: TGTGCCAGCAGCAAACCGGGACCCACCTCGGCCCAGTACTTC

D gene: -
clone size: -
V gene: TRBV21-1
J gene: TRBJ1-2
CDR3 protein: CASNAGSHGYTF
CDR3 DNA: TGTGCCAGCAACGCCGGGAGTCATGGCTACACCTTC

D gene: -
clone size: many
V gene: TRBV7-6
J gene: TRBJ2-1
CDR3 protein: CASSPALGEQFF
CDR3 DNA: TGTGCCAGCAGCCCAGCTCTGGGGGAGCAGTTCTTC

D gene: -
clone size: once
V gene: TRBV28
J gene: TRBJ2-5
CDR3 protein: CASSWSQSLETQYF
CDR3 DNA: TGTGCCAGCAGTTGGTCCCAAAGCTTGGAGACCCAGTACTTC

D gene: -
clone size: -
V gene: TRBV6-1
J gene: TRBJ2-2
CDR3 protein: CASSENPGTGELFF
CDR3 DNA: TGTGCCAGCAGTGAAAACCCGGGCACCGGGGAGCTGTTTTTT

D gene: TRBD1
clone size: -
V gene: TRBV11-2
J gene: TRBJ2-5
CDR3 protein: CASSLYRAGGAETQYF
CDR3 DNA: TGTGCCAGCAGCTTATACAGGGCAGGGGGCGCGGAGACCCAGTACTTC

D gene: -
clone size: -
V gene: TRBV7-9
J gene: TRBJ2-6
CDR3 protein: CASSLAQGTYSGANVLTF
CDR3 DNA: TGTGCCAGCAGCTTAGCCCAGGGGACGTACTCTGGGGCCAACGTCCTGACTTTC

D gene: -
clone size: -
V gene: TRBV5-1
J gene: TRBJ2-1
CDR3 protein: CASSLVTEPDEQFF
CDR3 DNA: TGCGCCAGCAGCTTGGTAACAGAGCCCGATGAGCAGTTCTTC

D gene: TRBD2
clone size: few
V gene: TRBV10-2
J gene: TRBJ2-7
CDR3 protein: CASRPGVGLAGVHSYEQYF
CDR3 DNA: TGCGCCAGCAGGCCCGGGGTGGGACTAGCGGGAGTCCACTCCTACGAGCAGTACTTC

D gene: -
clone size: -
V gene: TRBV28
J gene: TRBJ2-5
CDR3 protein: CASSSERDSIFGTQYF
CDR3 DNA: TGTGCCAGCAGTTCCGAGCGGGACAGTATTTTTGGGACCCAGTACTTC

D gene: TRBD2
clone size: -
V gene: TRBV5-1
J gene: TRBJ2-1
CDR3 protein: CASSLPGSGGYNEQFF
CDR3 DNA: TGCGCCAGCAGCCTCCCGGGTAGCGGGGGTTACAATGAGCAGTTCTTC

D gene: -
clone size: -
V gene: TRBV28
J gene: TRBJ1-5
CDR3 protein: CASSWGLLANQPQHF
CDR3 DNA: TGTGCCAGCAGTTGGGGGCTTTTGGCAAACCAGCCCCAGCATTTT

D gene: TRBD1
clone size: -
V gene: TRBV18
J gene: TRBJ1-2
CDR3 protein: CASSLRQGLYGYTF
CDR3 DNA: TGTGCCAGCTCTCTTAGACAGGGACTCTATGGCTACACCTTC

D gene: TRBD2
clone size: -
V gene: TRBV5-6
J gene: TRBJ2-1
CDR3 protein: CASSLGTSGRGNEQFF
CDR3 DNA: TGTGCCAGCAGCCTAGGGACTAGCGGGAGAGGCAATGAGCAGTTCTTC

D gene: TRBD1
clone size: -
V gene: TRBV9
J gene: TRBJ2-6
CDR3 protein: CASSPHEGATSGANVLTF
CDR3 DNA: TGTGCCAGCAGCCCACACGAGGGGGCGACCTCTGGGGCCAACGTCCTGACTTTC

D gene: TRBD1
clone size: -
V gene: TRBV4-2
J gene: TRBJ2-2
CDR3 protein: CASSQEPQGSNTGELFF
CDR3 DNA: TGTGCCAGCAGCCAAGAACCACAGGGGTCGAACACCGGGGAGCTGTTTTTT

D gene: -
clone size: once
V gene: TRBV5-1
J gene: TRBJ2-1
CDR3 protein: CASVGGMAGGEQFF
CDR3 DNA: TGCGCCAGCGTCGGCGGGATGGCCGGGGGTGAGCAGTTCTTC

D gene: -
clone size: -
V gene: TRBV19
J gene: TRBJ1-1
CDR3 protein: CASSDPTRGGTEAFF
CDR3 DNA: TGTGCCAGTAGCGACCCGACCCGGGGGGGCACTGAAGCTTTCTTT

D gene: -
clone size: -
V gene: TRBV2
J gene: TRBJ2-7
CDR3 protein: CAGSGPGLGEQYF
CDR3 DNA: TGTGCCGGCTCCGGTCCTGGCTTGGGGGAGCAGTACTTC

D gene: TRBD1
clone size: -
V gene: TRBV7-9
J gene: TRBJ2-7
CDR3 protein: CASSSQGGQGTEQYF
CDR3 DNA: TGTGCCAGCAGCTCCCAAGGGGGACAGGGGACCGAGCAGTACTTC

D gene: -
clone size: -
V gene: TRBV5-4
J gene: TRBJ1-1
CDR3 protein: CASSPMGVINTEAFF
CDR3 DNA: TGTGCCAGCAGTCCTATGGGGGTAATAAACACTGAAGCTTTCTTT